This T cell receptor (beta chain) was documented in a study of blood T cell repertoires in COVID-19. Background on the study: Samples taken during acute and convalescent COVID-19 were collected in the United States, Italy and Spain. The analysed material was cDNA or gDNA that came from T cells, B-cell-depleted T cells, or PBMCs.

Original analysis: Amplification with reference gene primers provided the estimates of nucleated cell counts. Data came from immunoSEQ multiplex PCR; TCRdb stores just in-frame clones and leaves some out. Clone size and the V and J calls come from that table; the DNA yielded D and trimming. The sample holds more than 95,000 clones, approximately 84% seen once. This CDR3 is 14 amino acids long. V gave up 4 bases and J gave up 3 bases, with 13 bases separating them. Germline V lookup: CDR1 KGHSH, CDR2 LQKENI. Source material: peripheral blood. This clonotype was sampled from a man between 65 and 85 years old with active or convalescent COVID-19. This chain links TRBV18 with TRBJ2-7, with D unresolved. CDR3 bases: TGTGCCAGCTCACTGGAGCTAAACTTCTACGAGCAGTACTTC. Its translation: CASSLELNFYEQYF.